This T cell receptor beta chain is from a study of blood T cells in healthy people across ages. General observations from the study: Investigators treated diversity estimates from one million T cells as underestimates.

This CDR3 contains 11 residues. Germline V lookup: CDR1 DFQATT, CDR2 SNEGSKA (reference sequence). This clonotype was recorded once. Its antigen is not identified. Primed by a sample-barcoded 5' primer and a J-beta primer mix, a second PCR proceeded for 7 to 11 cycles. Each cDNA molecule carried a tag from a template-switch adaptor that contained 12 random nucleotides. Every sample returned 2.5 million or more CDR3-containing paired-end reads. MiXCR, applied by TCRdb to the 5' RACE reads, yields one record per CDR3 protein. The table has about 970,000 distinct CDR3 sequences, approximately 50% seen once.

This sequence was found in a woman aged 55-70 years in good health. This chain links TRBV20-1 with TRBJ2-4; D remains unclear. Judging by the DNA end, TRBJ2-7 fits better; the J call may be wrong. The sequencing input was blood. The CDR3 spells CSASSGHEQYF. The CDR3 DNA is TGCAGTGCTAGTTCCGGCCACGAGCAGTACTTC.